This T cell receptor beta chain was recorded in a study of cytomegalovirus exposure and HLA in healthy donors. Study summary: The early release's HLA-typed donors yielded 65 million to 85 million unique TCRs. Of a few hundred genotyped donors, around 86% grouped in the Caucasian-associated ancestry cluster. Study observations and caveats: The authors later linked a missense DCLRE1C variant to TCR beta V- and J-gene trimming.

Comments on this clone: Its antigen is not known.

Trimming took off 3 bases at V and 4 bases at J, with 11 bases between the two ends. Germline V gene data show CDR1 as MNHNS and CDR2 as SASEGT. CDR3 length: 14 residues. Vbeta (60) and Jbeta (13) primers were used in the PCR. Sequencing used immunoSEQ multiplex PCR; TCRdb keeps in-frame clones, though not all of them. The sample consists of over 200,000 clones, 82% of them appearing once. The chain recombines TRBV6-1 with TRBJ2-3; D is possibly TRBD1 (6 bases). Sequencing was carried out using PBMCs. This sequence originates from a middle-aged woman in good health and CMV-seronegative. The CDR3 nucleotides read TGTGCCAGCAGTGATGGCAGGGGTCCAGATACGCAGTATTTT. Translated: CASSDGRGPDTQYF.